This record covers a single T cell receptor (beta chain). What it binds is unknown. These data come from a study of OX40 agonist ivuxolimab in advanced cancers. Germline CDR1 and CDR2: SGHRS and YFSETQ. The CDR3 runs to 15 residues. Here immunoSEQ multiplex PCR was the method, and the copy in TCRdb shows in-frame clones only, minus some. The sample shows about 48,000 clones, around 86% of them seen only once. Notes on the study in general: Among the lowest peripheral clonal expansion occurred in 0.1-3.0 mg/kg partial responders.

The receptor comes from an adult with an advanced solid tumor such as melanoma, head and neck, liver or kidney cancer. The input for sequencing was CD4+ or CD8+ T cells sorted from blood, taken in a trial of the OX40 agonist ivuxolimab. V usage is TRBV5-1 and J usage is TRBJ2-5, with D tentatively TRBD1 (6 bases). The J call may be wrong; the DNA end is better matched by TRBJ2-7. The chain's CDR3 is CASSLGTASSYEQYF. CDR3 sequence (DNA): TGCGCCAGCAGCTTGGGGACAGCTAGCTCCTACGAGCAGTACTTC.